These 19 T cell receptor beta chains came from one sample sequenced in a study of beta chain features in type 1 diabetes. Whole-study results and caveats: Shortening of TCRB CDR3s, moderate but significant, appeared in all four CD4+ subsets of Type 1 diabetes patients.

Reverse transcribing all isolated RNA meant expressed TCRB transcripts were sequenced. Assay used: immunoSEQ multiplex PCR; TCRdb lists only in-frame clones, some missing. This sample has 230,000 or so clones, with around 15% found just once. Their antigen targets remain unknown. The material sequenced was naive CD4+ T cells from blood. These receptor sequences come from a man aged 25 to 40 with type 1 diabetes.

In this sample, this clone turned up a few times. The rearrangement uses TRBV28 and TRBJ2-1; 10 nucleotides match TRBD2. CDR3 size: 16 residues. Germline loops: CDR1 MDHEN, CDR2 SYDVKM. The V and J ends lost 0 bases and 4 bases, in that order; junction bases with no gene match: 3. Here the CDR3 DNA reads TGTGCCAGCAGTTTATGGAGGACTAGCGGATACAATGAGCAGTTCTTC. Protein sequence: CASSLWRTSGYNEQFF.

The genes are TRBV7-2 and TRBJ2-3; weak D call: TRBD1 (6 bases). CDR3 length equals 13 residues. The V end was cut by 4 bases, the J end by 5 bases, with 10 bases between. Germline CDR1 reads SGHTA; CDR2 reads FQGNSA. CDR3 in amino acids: CASSSGVLDTQYF. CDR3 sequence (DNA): TGTGCCAGCAGCTCAGGGGTGTTAGATACGCAGTATTTT.

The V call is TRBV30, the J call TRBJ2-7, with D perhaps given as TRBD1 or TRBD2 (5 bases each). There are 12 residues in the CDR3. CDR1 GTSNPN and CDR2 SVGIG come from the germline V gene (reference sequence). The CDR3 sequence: CARDGGRVEQYF. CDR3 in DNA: TGTGCTCGGGACGGCGGAAGGGTGGAGCAGTACTTC.

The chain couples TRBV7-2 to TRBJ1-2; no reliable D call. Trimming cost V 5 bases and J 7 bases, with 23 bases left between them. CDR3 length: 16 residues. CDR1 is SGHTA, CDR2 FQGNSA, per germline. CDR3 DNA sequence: TGTGCCAGCAGCCCGCAATCGAGGGTTGGGCTCGGTGGCTACACCTTC. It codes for CASSPQSRVGLGGYTF.

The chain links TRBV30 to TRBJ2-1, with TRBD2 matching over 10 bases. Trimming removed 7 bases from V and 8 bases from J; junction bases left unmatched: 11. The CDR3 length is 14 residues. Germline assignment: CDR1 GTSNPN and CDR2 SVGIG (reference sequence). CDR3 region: CASRGASGRHEQFF. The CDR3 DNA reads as TGTGCCTCGAGGGGGGCTAGCGGGAGACATGAGCAGTTCTTC.

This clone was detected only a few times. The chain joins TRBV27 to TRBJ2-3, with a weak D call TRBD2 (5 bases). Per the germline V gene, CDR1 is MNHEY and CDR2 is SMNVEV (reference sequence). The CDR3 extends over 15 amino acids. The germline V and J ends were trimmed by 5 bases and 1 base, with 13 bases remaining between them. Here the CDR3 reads CASSPGGRRTDTQYF. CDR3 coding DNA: TGTGCCAGCAGTCCAGGAGGCCGCCGCACAGATACGCAGTATTTT.

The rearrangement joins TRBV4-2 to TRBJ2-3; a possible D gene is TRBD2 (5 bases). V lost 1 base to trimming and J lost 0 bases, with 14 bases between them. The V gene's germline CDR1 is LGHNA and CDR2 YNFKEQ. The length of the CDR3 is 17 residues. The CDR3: CASSQGVQAVSTDTQYF. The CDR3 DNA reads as TGTGCCAGCAGCCAAGGAGTTCAAGCGGTTAGCACAGATACGCAGTATTTT.

The DNA for the CDR3 is TGTGCCAGCAGCCAAAAGTTCCGGGACAGGGGAATTGCGCACAATGAGCAGTTCTTC. Translated: CASSQKFRDRGIAHNEQFF. The chain has TRBV7-9 and TRBJ2-1, with TRBD1 matching 10 bases. In germline, CDR1 is SEHNR, CDR2 FQNEAQ (reference sequence). The CDR3 contains 19 residues. After removal of 5 bases from V and 5 bases from J, the junction contained 18 bases not matched to a gene.

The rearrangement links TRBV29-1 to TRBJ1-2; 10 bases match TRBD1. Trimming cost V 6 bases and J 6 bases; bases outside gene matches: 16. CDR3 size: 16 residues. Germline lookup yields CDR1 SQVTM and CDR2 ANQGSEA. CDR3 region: CSVTRQGAKGDHGYTF. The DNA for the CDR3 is TGCAGCGTCACGAGACAGGGGGCTAAAGGGGATCATGGCTACACCTTC.

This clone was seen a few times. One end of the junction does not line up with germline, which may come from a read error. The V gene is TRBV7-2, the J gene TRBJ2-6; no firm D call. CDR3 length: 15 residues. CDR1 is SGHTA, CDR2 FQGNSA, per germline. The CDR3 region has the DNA TGTGCCAGCAGCACGCGGAACTTTGGGGTCAACGTCCTGACTTTC. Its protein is CASSTRNFGVNVLTF.

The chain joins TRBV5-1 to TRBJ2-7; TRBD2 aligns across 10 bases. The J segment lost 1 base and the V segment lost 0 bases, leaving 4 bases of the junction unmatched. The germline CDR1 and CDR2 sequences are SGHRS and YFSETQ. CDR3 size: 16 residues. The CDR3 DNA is TGCGCCAGCAGCTTGGTTCCTAGCGGGAGATCCTACGAGCAGTACTTC. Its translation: CASSLVPSGRSYEQYF.

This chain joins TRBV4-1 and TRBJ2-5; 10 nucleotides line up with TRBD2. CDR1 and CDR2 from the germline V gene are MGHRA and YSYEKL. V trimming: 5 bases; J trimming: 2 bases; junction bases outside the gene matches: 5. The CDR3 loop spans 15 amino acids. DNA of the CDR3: TGCGCCAGCAGCACTAGCGGGACCGAACAAGAGACCCAGTACTTC. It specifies CASSTSGTEQETQYF.

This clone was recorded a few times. CDR3 DNA sequence: TGTGCCAGCAGTTCTTCCGGGACTAGTACGGCGCAGTATTTT. It is translated as CASSSSGTSTAQYF. The V call is TRBV2, the J call TRBJ2-3; 8 positions agree with TRBD2. Germline trimming cut 5 bases from V and 10 bases from J; bases unmatched to any gene: 11. Germline CDR1 reads SNHLY; CDR2 reads FYNNEI. This CDR3 spans 14 amino acids.

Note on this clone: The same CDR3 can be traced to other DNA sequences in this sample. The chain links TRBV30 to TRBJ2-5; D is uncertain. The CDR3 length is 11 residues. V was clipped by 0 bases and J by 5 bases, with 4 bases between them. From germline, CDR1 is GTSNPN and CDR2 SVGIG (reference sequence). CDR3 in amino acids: CAWSVRETQYF. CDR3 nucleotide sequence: TGTGCCTGGAGTGTCCGGGAGACCCAGTACTTC.

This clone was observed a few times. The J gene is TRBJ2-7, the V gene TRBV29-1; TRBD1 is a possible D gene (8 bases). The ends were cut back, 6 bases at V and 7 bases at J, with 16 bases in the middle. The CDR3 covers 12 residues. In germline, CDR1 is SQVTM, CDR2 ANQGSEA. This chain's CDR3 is CSVLGGDREQYF. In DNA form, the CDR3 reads TGCAGCGTGCTGGGGGGGGACAGGGAGCAGTACTTC.

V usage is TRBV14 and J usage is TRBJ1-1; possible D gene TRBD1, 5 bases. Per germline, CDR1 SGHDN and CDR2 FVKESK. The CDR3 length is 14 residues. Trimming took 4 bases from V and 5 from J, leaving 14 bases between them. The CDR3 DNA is TGTGCCAGCAGCCCATACAGGAGAAGAACTGAAGCTTTCTTT. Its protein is CASSPYRRRTEAFF.

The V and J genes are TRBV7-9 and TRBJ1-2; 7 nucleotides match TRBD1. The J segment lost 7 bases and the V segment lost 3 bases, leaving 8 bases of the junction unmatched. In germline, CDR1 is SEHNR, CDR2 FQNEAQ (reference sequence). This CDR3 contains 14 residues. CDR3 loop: CASSFGTAARGYTF. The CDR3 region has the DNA TGTGCCAGCAGCTTCGGGACAGCTGCTCGTGGCTACACCTTC.

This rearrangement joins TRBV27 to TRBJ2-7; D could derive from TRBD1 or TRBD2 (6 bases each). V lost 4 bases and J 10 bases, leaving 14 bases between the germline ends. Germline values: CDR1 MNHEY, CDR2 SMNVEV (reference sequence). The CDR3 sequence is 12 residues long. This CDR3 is CASSYDRGPQYF. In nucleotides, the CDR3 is TGTGCCAGCAGTTACGATCGGGGGCCCCAGTACTTC.

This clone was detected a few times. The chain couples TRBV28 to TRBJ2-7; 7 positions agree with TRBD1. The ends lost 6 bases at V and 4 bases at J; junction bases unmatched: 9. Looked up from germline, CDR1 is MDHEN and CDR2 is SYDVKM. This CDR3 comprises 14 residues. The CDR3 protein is CASRYSGGSYEQYF. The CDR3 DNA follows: TGTGCCAGCAGATACTCAGGGGGATCATACGAGCAGTACTTC.